This is a list of T cell receptor beta chains from one sample in a study of chemoradiotherapy in HPV16-positive cancers. The repertoire was sequenced with immunoSEQ multiplex PCR; TCRdb's copy has only in-frame clones and lacks some. The repertoire has 30,000 to 35,000 clones, roughly nine tenths of them found once; the top ten carry about 3.4%. The sequences come from blood, collected from a patient who underwent chemoradiotherapy. These receptors came from a human donor with HPV-associated anogenital cancer. Both conserved end residues are part of each CDR3. Fields, in order: V gene, D gene, clone size, J gene, CDR3 DNA, CDR3 protein. A D gene is named only where the DNA matches it firmly. Clone size, where shown, is once, few, many, or a class for clones that have expanded.

V gene: TRBV2
D gene: TRBD2
clone size: .
J gene: TRBJ2-5
CDR3 DNA: TGTGCCAGCACGGGGGGGGTAATCCAAGAGACCCAGTACTTC
CDR3 protein: CASTGGVIQETQYF

V gene: TRBV13
D gene: TRBD1
clone size: .
J gene: TRBJ1-2
CDR3 DNA: TGTGCCAGCAGCTTAGGACAGGGGTTGGGCGGCTACACCTTC
CDR3 protein: CASSLGQGLGGYTF

V gene: TRBV11-3
D gene: .
clone size: .
J gene: TRBJ1-1
CDR3 DNA: TGTGCCAGCAGCCTTAGGGGCACAGGGAACACTGAAGCTTTCTTT
CDR3 protein: CASSLRGTGNTEAFF

V gene: TRBV18
D gene: .
clone size: .
J gene: TRBJ1-2
CDR3 DNA: TGTGCCAGCTCACCCAGGGAGGATGGCTACACCTTC
CDR3 protein: CASSPREDGYTF

V gene: TRBV7-2
D gene: .
clone size: .
J gene: TRBJ2-3
CDR3 DNA: TGTGCCAGCAGCTTAGAGAGGGAGAGGGGTACGCAGTATTTT
CDR3 protein: CASSLERERGTQYF

V gene: TRBV7-2
D gene: .
clone size: .
J gene: TRBJ1-3
CDR3 DNA: TGTGCCAGCAGCTTAGAGCAACGGGGAATCATATATTTT
CDR3 protein: CASSLEQRGIIYF

V gene: TRBV6-5
D gene: .
clone size: .
J gene: TRBJ1-2
CDR3 DNA: TGTGCCAGCAGTTACGAGGGGCTGGGAGGCTACACCTTC
CDR3 protein: CASSYEGLGGYTF

V gene: TRBV18
D gene: .
clone size: .
J gene: TRBJ2-7
CDR3 DNA: TGTGCCAGCTCACCGGGACCGAGCGAGCAGTACTTC
CDR3 protein: CASSPGPSEQYF

V gene: TRBV4-1
D gene: .
clone size: once
J gene: TRBJ1-2
CDR3 DNA: TGCGCCAGCAGCCAAGAAGGCAGAAGCTATGGCTACACCTTC
CDR3 protein: CASSQEGRSYGYTF

V gene: TRBV11-2
D gene: .
clone size: .
J gene: TRBJ2-3
CDR3 DNA: TGTGCCAGCAGCTCCACCCACGCAGGGCAAGATACGCAGTATTTT
CDR3 protein: CASSSTHAGQDTQYF

V gene: TRBV19
D gene: .
clone size: .
J gene: TRBJ1-1
CDR3 DNA: TGTGCCAGTAGTCCGGCAGCCTATGAAGCTTTCTTT
CDR3 protein: CASSPAAYEAFF

V gene: TRBV7-9
D gene: .
clone size: .
J gene: TRBJ2-1
CDR3 DNA: TGTGCCAGCAGCTTCAAAGTCGGGGTGTCCTACAATGAGCAGTTCTTC
CDR3 protein: CASSFKVGVSYNEQFF

V gene: TRBV7-3
D gene: .
clone size: once
J gene: TRBJ1-4
CDR3 DNA: TGTGCCAGCAGCTTCCACCCGGGGGCAGCTAATGAAAAACTGTTTTTT
CDR3 protein: CASSFHPGAANEKLFF

V gene: TRBV2
D gene: .
clone size: once
J gene: TRBJ2-1
CDR3 DNA: TGTGCCAGCAGTGACGAAGGTTCCTACAATGAGCAGTTCTTC
CDR3 protein: CASSDEGSYNEQFF

V gene: TRBV5-1
D gene: .
clone size: .
J gene: TRBJ1-6
CDR3 DNA: TGCGCCAGCAGCGCGGACAATTCAGCTTCACCCCTCCACTTT
CDR3 protein: CASSADNSASPLHF

V gene: TRBV19
D gene: TRBD1
clone size: .
J gene: TRBJ2-1
CDR3 DNA: TGTGCCAGTAGTGACCGGGACAGGGGCTACAATGAGCAGTTCTTC
CDR3 protein: CASSDRDRGYNEQFF

V gene: TRBV11-2
D gene: TRBD1
clone size: .
J gene: TRBJ2-1
CDR3 DNA: TGTGCCGGCAGCCTCCTAGGACAGGGGGCGGGCAATGAGCAGTTCTTC
CDR3 protein: CAGSLLGQGAGNEQFF

V gene: TRBV7-2
D gene: .
clone size: .
J gene: TRBJ1-4
CDR3 DNA: TGTGCCAGCAGCCTGGGGGTCGGGGAGGTTTTTGAAAAACTGTTTTTT
CDR3 protein: CASSLGVGEVFEKLFF

V gene: TRBV7-2
D gene: .
clone size: .
J gene: TRBJ2-3
CDR3 DNA: TGTGCCAGCAGCTTAATAGGGGGACCAGGGGTGGTGGATACGCAGTATTTT
CDR3 protein: CASSLIGGPGVVDTQYF

V gene: TRBV9
D gene: .
clone size: .
J gene: TRBJ2-1
CDR3 DNA: TGTGCCAGCAGCGTAGGAACGTCGAATGAGCAGTTCTTC
CDR3 protein: CASSVGTSNEQFF

V gene: TRBV6-6
D gene: TRBD1
clone size: .
J gene: TRBJ1-5
CDR3 DNA: TGTGCCAGCAGTGACAGGGGGGGCAATCAGCCCCAGCATTTT
CDR3 protein: CASSDRGGNQPQHF

V gene: TRBV7-7
D gene: .
clone size: once
J gene: TRBJ2-3
CDR3 DNA: TGTGCTAGCAGCTTATCCCGCTTGGATACGCAGTATTTT
CDR3 protein: CASSLSRLDTQYF

V gene: TRBV7-2
D gene: .
clone size: .
J gene: TRBJ1-3
CDR3 DNA: TGTGCCAGCAGCTTCAGCGGGGGCGAAAACACCATATATTTT
CDR3 protein: CASSFSGGENTIYF

V gene: TRBV6-4
D gene: .
clone size: .
J gene: TRBJ2-3
CDR3 DNA: TGTGCCAGCAGTGAGATTAGCGGCACAGATACGCAGTATTTT
CDR3 protein: CASSEISGTDTQYF

V gene: TRBV28
D gene: .
clone size: .
J gene: TRBJ2-3
CDR3 DNA: TGTGCCAGCATCTCAGGCGGGACGACAGATACGCAGTATTTT
CDR3 protein: CASISGGTTDTQYF

V gene: TRBV5-6
D gene: TRBD2
clone size: .
J gene: TRBJ2-1
CDR3 DNA: TGTGCCAGCAGCCCGTTAGCGGGAGGGTACAATGAGCAGTTCTTC
CDR3 protein: CASSPLAGGYNEQFF

V gene: TRBV7-2
D gene: TRBD2
clone size: .
J gene: TRBJ2-2
CDR3 DNA: TGTGCCAGCAGCCAAAGACTAGCGGGAGGGAATAGGGCCGGGGAGCTGTTTTTT
CDR3 protein: CASSQRLAGGNRAGELFF

V gene: TRBV10-2
D gene: .
clone size: .
J gene: TRBJ2-7
CDR3 DNA: TGCGCCAGCAGGGATGAGGGGTACGAGCAGTACTTC
CDR3 protein: CASRDEGYEQYF

V gene: TRBV7-9
D gene: .
clone size: .
J gene: TRBJ1-4
CDR3 DNA: TGTGCCAGCAGCCCTCTAGTTTCAGGGACCGTGGAGACTAATGAAAAACTGTTTTTT
CDR3 protein: CASSPLVSGTVETNEKLFF